Listed below are T cell receptor beta chains from one sample, sequenced in a study of T cell responses to AZD1222 COVID-19 vaccine. Clones were sequenced by immunoSEQ multiplex PCR, and TCRdb holds only the in-frame ones, with some missing. The sample holds 110,000 or so clones, approximately 89% seen once. Material: peripheral blood, obtained on day 0 of MenACWY control vaccination. All receptors derive from an adult in good health. Each CDR3 is given with its conserved first and last residue. Fields, in order: clone size, J gene, D gene, CDR3 length, V gene, CDR3 DNA, CDR3 protein. The D gene is left open where the match is weak. Clone size, where shown, is once, few, many, or a class for clones that have expanded.

NA | TRBJ1-2 | NA | 14 | TRBV3-1/TRBV3-2 | TGTGCCAGCGCGGCTGGGACGACCCCCTATGGCTACACCTTC | CASAAGTTPYGYTF
once | TRBJ1-2 | NA | 14 | TRBV5-6 | TGTGCCAGCAGCTTGGGGTCCGGGGTCCGCGGCTACACCTTC | CASSLGSGVRGYTF
NA | TRBJ1-1 | TRBD1 | 13 | TRBV9 | TGTGCCAGCAGCGGGACAGGGGGCACTGAAGCTTTCTTT | CASSGTGGTEAFF
NA | TRBJ2-1 | TRBD1 | 13 | TRBV5-1 | TGCGCCAGCAGCTTGGAACAGGGGGGCGAGCAGTTCTTC | CASSLEQGGEQFF
NA | TRBJ1-2 | TRBD1 | 16 | TRBV10-3 | TGTGCCACGGGACAGGGTATCATAAAAGCTAACTATGGCTACACCTTC | CATGQGIIKANYGYTF
NA | TRBJ1-3 | NA | 13 | TRBV11-2 | TGTGCCAGCAGCTTAGGCTCTGGAAACACCATATATTTT | CASSLGSGNTIYF
NA | TRBJ2-5 | TRBD2 | 18 | TRBV5-1 | TGCGCCAGCAGCTTGGGGACTAGCGGGCGGGTAGGTCAAGAGACCCAGTACTTC | CASSLGTSGRVGQETQYF
NA | TRBJ2-5 | NA | 16 | TRBV27 | TGTGCCAGCAGTTTATTCGGGGGCGTGGGGCAAGAGACCCAGTACTTC | CASSLFGGVGQETQYF
NA | TRBJ1-2 | TRBD1 | 14 | TRBV10-3 | TGTGCCATCAGTGGGGGACAGGGAGATAGAGGCTACACCTTC | CAISGGQGDRGYTF
NA | TRBJ1-1 | NA | 15 | TRBV6-5 | TGTGCCAGCAGTTACTCGATCACGATGGACACTGAAGCTTTCTTT | CASSYSITMDTEAFF
NA | TRBJ1-4 | NA | 14 | TRBV19 | TGTGCCAGTGACACCCCCCGCCCTAATGAAAAACTGTTTTTT | CASDTPRPNEKLFF
NA | TRBJ1-2 | NA | 14 | TRBV5-4 | TGTGCCAGCAGCTTAGGGTCCGCGTTCGATGGCTACACCTTC | CASSLGSAFDGYTF
NA | TRBJ2-7 | NA | 15 | TRBV10-2 | TGCGCCAGCAGTGACCTCCTGTTGAGGGGGGGCGAGCAGTACTTC | CASSDLLLRGGEQYF
NA | TRBJ1-5 | NA | 18 | TRBV2 | TGTGCCAGCAGGCTGGGAGGGGGAGCCGCGTACAGCAATCAGCCCCAGCATTTT | CASRLGGGAAYSNQPQHF
NA | TRBJ2-7 | TRBD2 | 14 | TRBV5-6 | TGTGCCAGCAGCTTGGGAGCGGGGGTGTACGAGCAGTACTTC | CASSLGAGVYEQYF
NA | TRBJ2-5 | NA | 15 | TRBV5-1 | TGCGCCAGCAGCGCCTCGGGGGACCGCCAAGAGACCCAGTACTTC | CASSASGDRQETQYF
NA | TRBJ1-4 | NA | 14 | TRBV19 | TGTGCCAGTAGTATCCCAAGGGGTAATGAAAAACTGTTTTTT | CASSIPRGNEKLFF
NA | TRBJ2-2 | TRBD1 | 16 | TRBV2 | TGTGCCAGCAGTGGGGACAGGGAAACGAACACCGGGGAGCTGTTTTTT | CASSGDRETNTGELFF
NA | TRBJ1-5 | NA | 15 | TRBV19 | TGTGCCAGTAGTATCTTTTCAGGGACCAATCAGCCCCAGCATTTT | CASSIFSGTNQPQHF
NA | TRBJ2-2 | NA | 14 | TRBV19 | TGTGCCAGTAGTATTCGGTTGCACACCGGGGAGCTGTTTTTT | CASSIRLHTGELFF
NA | TRBJ1-2 | NA | 13 | TRBV28 | TGTGCCAGCAGTTTACCCTATAACTATGGCTACACCTTC | CASSLPYNYGYTF
once | TRBJ1-4 | NA | 16 | TRBV2 | TGTGCCAGCAGTGATCGGTCGGCAGGCCATAATGAAAAACTGTTTTTT | CASSDRSAGHNEKLFF
NA | TRBJ2-3 | TRBD2 | 15 | TRBV7-2 | TGTGCCAGCAGCCTTAGCGGGGTCCGAGGAGATACGCAGTATTTT | CASSLSGVRGDTQYF